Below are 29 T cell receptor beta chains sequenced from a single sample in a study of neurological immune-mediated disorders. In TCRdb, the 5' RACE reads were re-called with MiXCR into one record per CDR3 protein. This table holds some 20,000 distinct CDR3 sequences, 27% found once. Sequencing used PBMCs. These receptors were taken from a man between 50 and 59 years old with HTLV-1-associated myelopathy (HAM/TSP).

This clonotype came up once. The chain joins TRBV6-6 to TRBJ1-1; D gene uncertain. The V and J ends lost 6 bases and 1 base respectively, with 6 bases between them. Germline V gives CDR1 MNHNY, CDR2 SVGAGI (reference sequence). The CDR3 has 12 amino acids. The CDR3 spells CASRDQNTEAFF. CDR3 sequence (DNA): TGTGCCAGCAGAGATCAGAACACTGAAGCTTTCTTT.

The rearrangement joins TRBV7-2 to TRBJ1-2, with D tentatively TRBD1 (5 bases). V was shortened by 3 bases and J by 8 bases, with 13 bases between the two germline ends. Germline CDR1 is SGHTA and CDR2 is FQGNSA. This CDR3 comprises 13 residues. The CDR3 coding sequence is TGTGCCAGCAGCTTCGAAGGGGTGGGCGGCTACACCTTC. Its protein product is CASSFEGVGGYTF.

This CDR3 reads CARGTVETQYF. As DNA, the CDR3 is TGTGCCAGGGGGACAGTGGAGACCCAGTACTTC. The chain uses TRBV6-5 and TRBJ2-5; TRBD1 aligns across 7 bases. The CDR3 covers 11 residues. Trimming removed 9 bases from V and 5 bases from J; junction bases left unmatched: 3. Germline lookup yields CDR1 MNHEY and CDR2 SVGAGI.

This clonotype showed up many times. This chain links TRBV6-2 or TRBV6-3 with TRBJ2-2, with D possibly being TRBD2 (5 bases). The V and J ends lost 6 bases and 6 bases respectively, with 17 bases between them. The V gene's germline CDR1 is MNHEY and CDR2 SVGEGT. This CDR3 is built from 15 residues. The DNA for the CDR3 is TGTGCCAGCAGGATAAGAGGGAACTATGCCGGGGAGCTGTTTTTT. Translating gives CASRIRGNYAGELFF.

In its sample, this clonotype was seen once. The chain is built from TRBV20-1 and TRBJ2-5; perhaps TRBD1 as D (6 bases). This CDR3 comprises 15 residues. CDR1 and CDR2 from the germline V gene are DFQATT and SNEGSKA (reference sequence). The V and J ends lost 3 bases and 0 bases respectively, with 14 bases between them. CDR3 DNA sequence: TGCAGTGCTAGCCCGTTGGGGGCCTACCAAGAGACCCAGTACTTC. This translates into CSASPLGAYQETQYF.

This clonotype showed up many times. The CDR3 DNA is TGCAGTGCTAGACATAAAACAGGACTTTCAGGGGCTGAGCAGTTCTTC. Its protein is CSARHKTGLSGAEQFF. The genes are TRBV20-1 and TRBJ2-1; D is possibly TRBD1 (6 bases). CDR3 length: 16 residues. The germline V gene has CDR1 DFQATT and CDR2 SNEGSKA (reference sequence). The V and J ends lost 2 bases and 9 bases respectively, with 23 bases between them.

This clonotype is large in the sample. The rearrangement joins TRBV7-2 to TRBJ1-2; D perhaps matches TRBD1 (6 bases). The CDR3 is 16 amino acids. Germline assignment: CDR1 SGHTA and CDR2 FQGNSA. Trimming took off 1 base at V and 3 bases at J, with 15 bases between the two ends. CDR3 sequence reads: CASSLGTYRDHYGYTF. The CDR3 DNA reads TGTGCCAGCAGCTTAGGGACTTACAGGGATCACTATGGCTACACCTTC.

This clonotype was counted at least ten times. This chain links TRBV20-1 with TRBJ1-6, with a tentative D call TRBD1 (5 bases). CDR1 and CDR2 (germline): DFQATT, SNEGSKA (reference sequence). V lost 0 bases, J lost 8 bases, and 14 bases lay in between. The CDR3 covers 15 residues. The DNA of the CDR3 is TGCAGTGCTAGAGAGATCGGGGCGGGCTATTCACCCCTCCACTTT. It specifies CSAREIGAGYSPLHF.

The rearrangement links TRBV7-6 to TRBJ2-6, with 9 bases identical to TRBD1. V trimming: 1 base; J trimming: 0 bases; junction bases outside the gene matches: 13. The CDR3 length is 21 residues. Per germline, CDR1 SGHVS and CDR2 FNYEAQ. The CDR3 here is CASSLGIGGQGGDSGANVLTF. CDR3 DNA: TGTGCCAGCAGCTTAGGAATTGGGGGACAGGGAGGGGACTCTGGGGCCAACGTCCTGACTTTC.

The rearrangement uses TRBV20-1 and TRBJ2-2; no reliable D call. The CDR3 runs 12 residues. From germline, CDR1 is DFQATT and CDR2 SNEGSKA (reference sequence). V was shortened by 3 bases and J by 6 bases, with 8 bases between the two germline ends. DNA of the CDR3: TGCAGTGCTAGTGCCTCGGCCGGGGAGCTGTTTTTT. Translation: CSASASAGELFF.

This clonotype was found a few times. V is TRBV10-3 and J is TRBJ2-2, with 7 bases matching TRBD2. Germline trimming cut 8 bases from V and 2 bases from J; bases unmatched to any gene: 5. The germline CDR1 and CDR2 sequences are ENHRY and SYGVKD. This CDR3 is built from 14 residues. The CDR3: CAIWGGSNTGELFF. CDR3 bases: TGTGCCATCTGGGGAGGGAGTAACACCGGGGAGCTGTTTTTT.

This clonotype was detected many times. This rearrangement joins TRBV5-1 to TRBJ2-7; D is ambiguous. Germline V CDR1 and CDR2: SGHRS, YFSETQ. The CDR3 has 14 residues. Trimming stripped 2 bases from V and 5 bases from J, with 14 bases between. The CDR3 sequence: CASSFSRLVNEQYF. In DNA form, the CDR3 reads TGCGCCAGCAGCTTTAGTCGGCTAGTCAACGAGCAGTACTTC.

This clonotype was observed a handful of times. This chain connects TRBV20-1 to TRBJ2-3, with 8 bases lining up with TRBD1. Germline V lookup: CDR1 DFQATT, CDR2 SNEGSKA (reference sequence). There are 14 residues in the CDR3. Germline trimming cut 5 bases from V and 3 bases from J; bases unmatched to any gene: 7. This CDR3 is CSAPRTGLTDTQYF. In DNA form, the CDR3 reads TGCAGTGCTCCTAGGACAGGGTTGACAGATACGCAGTATTTT.

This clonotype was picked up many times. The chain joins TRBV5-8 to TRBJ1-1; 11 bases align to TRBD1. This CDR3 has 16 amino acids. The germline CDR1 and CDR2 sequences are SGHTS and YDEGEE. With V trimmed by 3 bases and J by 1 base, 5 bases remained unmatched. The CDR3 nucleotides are TGTGCCAGCAGCTCGCGGGACAGGGGGGCGAACACTGAAGCTTTCTTT. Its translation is CASSSRDRGANTEAFF.

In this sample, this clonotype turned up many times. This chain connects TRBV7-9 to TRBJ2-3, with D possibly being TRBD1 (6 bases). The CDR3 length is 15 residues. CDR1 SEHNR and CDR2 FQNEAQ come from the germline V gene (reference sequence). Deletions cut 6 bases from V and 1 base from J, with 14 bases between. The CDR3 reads CASRPNRAGTDTQYF. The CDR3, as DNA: TGTGCCAGCAGACCAAACAGGGCTGGCACAGATACGCAGTATTTT.

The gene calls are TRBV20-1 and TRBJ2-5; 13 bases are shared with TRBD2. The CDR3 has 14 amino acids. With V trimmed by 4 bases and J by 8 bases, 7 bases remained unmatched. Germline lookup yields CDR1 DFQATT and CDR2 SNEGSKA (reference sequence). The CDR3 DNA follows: TGCAGTGCTACAACCGGGACTAGCGGGGTAACCCAGTACTTC. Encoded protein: CSATTGTSGVTQYF.

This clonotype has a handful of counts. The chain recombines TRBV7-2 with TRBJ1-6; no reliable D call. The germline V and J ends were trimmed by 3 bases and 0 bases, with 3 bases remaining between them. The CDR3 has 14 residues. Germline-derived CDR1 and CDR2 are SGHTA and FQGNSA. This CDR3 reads CASSLRSYNSPLHF. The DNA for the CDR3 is TGTGCCAGCAGCTTGCGCTCCTATAATTCACCCCTCCACTTT.

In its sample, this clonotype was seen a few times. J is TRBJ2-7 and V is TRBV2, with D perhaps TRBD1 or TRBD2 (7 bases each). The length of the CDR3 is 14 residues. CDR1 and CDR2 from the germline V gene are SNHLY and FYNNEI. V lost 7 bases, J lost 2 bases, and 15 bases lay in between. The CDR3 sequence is CASIQGGAAYEQYF. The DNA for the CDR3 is TGTGCCAGCATCCAGGGGGGGGCGGCCTACGAGCAGTACTTC.

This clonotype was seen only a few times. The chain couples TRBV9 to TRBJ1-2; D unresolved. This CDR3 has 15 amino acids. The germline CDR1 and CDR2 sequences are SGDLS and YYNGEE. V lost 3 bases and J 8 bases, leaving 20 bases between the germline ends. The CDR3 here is CASSGPGPGLVGYTF. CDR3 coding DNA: TGTGCCAGCAGCGGGCCGGGCCCCGGGTTGGTAGGCTACACCTTC. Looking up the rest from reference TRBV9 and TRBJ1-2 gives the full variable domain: DSGVTQTPKHLITATGQRVTLRCSPRSGDLSVYWYQQSLDQGLQFLIQYYNGEERAKGNILERFSAQQFPDLHSELNLSSLELGDSALYFCASSGPGPGLVGYTFGSGTRLTVV.

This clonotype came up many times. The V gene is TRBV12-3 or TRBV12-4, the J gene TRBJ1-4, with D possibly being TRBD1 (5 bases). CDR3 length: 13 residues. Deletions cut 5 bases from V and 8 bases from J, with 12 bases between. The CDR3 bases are TGTGCCAGCAGTCGACGGGGGGAAGAAAAACTGTTTTTT. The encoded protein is CASSRRGEEKLFF.

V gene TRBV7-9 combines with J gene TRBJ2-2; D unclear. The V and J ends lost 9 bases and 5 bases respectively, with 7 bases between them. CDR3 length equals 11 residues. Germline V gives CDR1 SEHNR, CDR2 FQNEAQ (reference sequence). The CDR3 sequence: CARSGTGELFF. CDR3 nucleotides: TGTGCCAGAAGTGGGACCGGGGAGCTGTTTTTT.

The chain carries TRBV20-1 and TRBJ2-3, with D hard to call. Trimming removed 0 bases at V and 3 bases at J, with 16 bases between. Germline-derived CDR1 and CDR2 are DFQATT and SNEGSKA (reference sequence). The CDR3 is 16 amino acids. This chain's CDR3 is CSARDTVTVRTDTQYF. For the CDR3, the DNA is TGCAGTGCTAGAGATACCGTGACGGTTCGGACAGATACGCAGTATTTT.

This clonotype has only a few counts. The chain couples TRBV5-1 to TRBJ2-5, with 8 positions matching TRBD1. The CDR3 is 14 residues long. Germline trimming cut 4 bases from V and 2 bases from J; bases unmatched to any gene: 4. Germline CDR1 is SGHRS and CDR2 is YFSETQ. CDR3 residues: CASSITGGQETQYF. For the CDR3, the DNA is TGCGCCAGCAGCATTACAGGGGGACAAGAGACCCAGTACTTC.

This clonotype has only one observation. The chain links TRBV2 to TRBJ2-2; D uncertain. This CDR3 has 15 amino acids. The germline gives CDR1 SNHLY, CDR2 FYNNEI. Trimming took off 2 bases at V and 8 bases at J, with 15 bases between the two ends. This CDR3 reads CASSELSPRSGELFF. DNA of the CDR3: TGTGCCAGCAGTGAACTCAGCCCGCGGTCGGGGGAGCTGTTTTTT.

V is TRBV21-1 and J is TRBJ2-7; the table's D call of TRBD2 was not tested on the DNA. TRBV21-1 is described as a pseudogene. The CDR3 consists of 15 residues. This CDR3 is CASSKREGTIQEQYF. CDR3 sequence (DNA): TGTGCCAGCAGTAAACGGGAGGGAACCATACAAGAGCAGTACTTC.

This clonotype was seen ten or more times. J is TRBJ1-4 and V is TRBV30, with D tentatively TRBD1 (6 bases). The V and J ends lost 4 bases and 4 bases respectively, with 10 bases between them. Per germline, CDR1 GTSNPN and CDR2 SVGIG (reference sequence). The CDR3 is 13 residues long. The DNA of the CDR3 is TGTGCCTGGATGAGGGGGGATAATGAAAAACTGTTTTTT. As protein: CAWMRGDNEKLFF.

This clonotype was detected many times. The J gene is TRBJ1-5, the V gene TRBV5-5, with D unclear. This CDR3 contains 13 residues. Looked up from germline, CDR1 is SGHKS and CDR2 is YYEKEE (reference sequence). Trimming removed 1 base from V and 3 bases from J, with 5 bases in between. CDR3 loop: CASSLHTNQPQHF. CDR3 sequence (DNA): TGTGCCAGCAGCTTGCACACCAATCAGCCCCAGCATTTT.

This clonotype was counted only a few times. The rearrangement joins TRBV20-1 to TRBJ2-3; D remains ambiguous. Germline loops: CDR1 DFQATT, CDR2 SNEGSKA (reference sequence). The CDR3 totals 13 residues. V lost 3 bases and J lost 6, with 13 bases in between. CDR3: CSARIVGLDTQYF. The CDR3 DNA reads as TGCAGTGCTAGGATTGTGGGGTTGGATACGCAGTATTTT.

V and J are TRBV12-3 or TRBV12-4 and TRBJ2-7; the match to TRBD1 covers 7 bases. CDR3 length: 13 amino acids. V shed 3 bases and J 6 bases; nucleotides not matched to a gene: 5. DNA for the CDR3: TGTGCCAGCAGTTTTGGGACAGTGGGCGAGCAGTACTTC. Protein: CASSFGTVGEQYF.